The next 8 T cell receptor beta chains were all read from a single sample in a study of blood T cell repertoires in COVID-19 (dated by TCRdb to 2020 to 2021). Preparation of the library involved the immunoSEQ multiplex PCR assay. As stored in TCRdb, this immuneACCESS dataset retains in-frame rearrangements with V and J assigned. A fraction of the clones does not appear; measured against another copy, unresolved V genes explain less than half of the discrepancy, and the remainder lacks a known reason. Recorded for this sample are about 190,000 clones; 75% to 90% of them occurred a single time. The biggest ten clones account for approximately 6.2% of the sample. Material: peripheral blood. These receptors originate from a middle-aged woman with acute or convalescent COVID-19.

The V gene is TRBV27, the J gene TRBJ2-7; TRBD2 matches 11 bases. Germline loops: CDR1 MNHEY, CDR2 SMNVEV (reference sequence). CDR3 length equals 15 residues. The J segment lost 0 bases and the V segment lost 6 bases, leaving 4 bases of the junction unmatched. The CDR3 DNA reads TGTGCCAGCAGGCCACTAGCGGGAGTCTCCTACGAGCAGTACTTC. Translation: CASRPLAGVSYEQYF.

This chain uses TRBV27 with TRBJ1-6; perhaps TRBD1 as D (6 bases). CDR1 is MNHEY, CDR2 SMNVEV, per germline (reference sequence). The CDR3 runs to 14 residues. The germline V and J ends were trimmed by 7 bases and 9 bases, with 16 bases remaining between them. In DNA, the CDR3 is TGTGCCAGCACCCCCGCCGGGACATCTTCACCCCTCCACTTT. Its translation: CASTPAGTSSPLHF.

Only a few counts were recorded for this clone. The chain employs TRBV7-9 and TRBJ1-2; D unclear. V was pared by 5 bases and J by 4 bases, with 11 bases between. This CDR3 has 13 amino acids. Germline V CDR1 and CDR2: SEHNR, FQNEAQ (reference sequence). This CDR3 reads CASSLSNLYGYTF. CDR3 coding DNA: TGTGCCAGCAGCCTCAGTAATCTCTATGGCTACACCTTC.

The rearrangement uses TRBV28 and TRBJ2-1, with 10 bases matching TRBD1. Losses at the gene ends were 6 bases for V and 6 bases for J; bases not matched to a gene: 8. This CDR3 comprises 15 residues. Per the germline V gene, CDR1 is MDHEN and CDR2 is SYDVKM. As DNA, the CDR3 is TGTGCCAGCAGGGCCCATTGGACAGGGGGCAATGAGCAGTTCTTC. Its translation: CASRAHWTGGNEQFF.

The V call is TRBV20-1, the J call TRBJ1-2, with TRBD1 matching 9 bases. Trimming at V came to 3 bases and at J to 7 bases, leaving 9 bases not matched to a gene. The CDR3 covers 14 residues. The germline gives CDR1 DFQATT, CDR2 SNEGSKA (reference sequence). The DNA for the CDR3 is TGCAGTGCTAGTAGCGACAGGGGGGATCGTGGCTACACCTTC. It translates to CSASSDRGDRGYTF.

The V and J genes are TRBV7-7 and TRBJ1-2; the match to TRBD1 covers 7 bases. CDR1 is SSHAT, CDR2 FNYEAQ, per germline (reference sequence). V gave up 3 bases and J gave up 7 bases; unmatched junction bases: 17. This CDR3 region has 17 residues. The CDR3 nucleotides are TGTGCCAGCAGCTTTCTTCAACGGGACAGAACCCTGGGTGGCTACACCTTC. It specifies CASSFLQRDRTLGGYTF.

The chain joins TRBV28 to TRBJ2-1; 11 bases fit TRBD2. The V gene's germline CDR1 is MDHEN and CDR2 SYDVKM. V shed 6 bases, J shed 9 bases, and the junction held 10 bases outside the gene matches. This CDR3 contains 15 residues. CDR3 in DNA: TGTGCCAGCAGGTTAGCGGGGGGGCATCGGATTGAGCAGTTCTTC. Translation: CASRLAGGHRIEQFF.

V usage is TRBV13 and J usage is TRBJ2-1; weak D call: TRBD1 (6 bases). V lost 0 bases and J lost 7, with 10 bases in between. The CDR3 contains 14 residues. CDR1 is PRHDT, CDR2 FYEKMQ, per germline (reference sequence). The DNA for the CDR3 is TGTGCCAGCAGCTTAGGAGGGGGAATGAATGAGCAGTTCTTC. Amino acid sequence: CASSLGGGMNEQFF.